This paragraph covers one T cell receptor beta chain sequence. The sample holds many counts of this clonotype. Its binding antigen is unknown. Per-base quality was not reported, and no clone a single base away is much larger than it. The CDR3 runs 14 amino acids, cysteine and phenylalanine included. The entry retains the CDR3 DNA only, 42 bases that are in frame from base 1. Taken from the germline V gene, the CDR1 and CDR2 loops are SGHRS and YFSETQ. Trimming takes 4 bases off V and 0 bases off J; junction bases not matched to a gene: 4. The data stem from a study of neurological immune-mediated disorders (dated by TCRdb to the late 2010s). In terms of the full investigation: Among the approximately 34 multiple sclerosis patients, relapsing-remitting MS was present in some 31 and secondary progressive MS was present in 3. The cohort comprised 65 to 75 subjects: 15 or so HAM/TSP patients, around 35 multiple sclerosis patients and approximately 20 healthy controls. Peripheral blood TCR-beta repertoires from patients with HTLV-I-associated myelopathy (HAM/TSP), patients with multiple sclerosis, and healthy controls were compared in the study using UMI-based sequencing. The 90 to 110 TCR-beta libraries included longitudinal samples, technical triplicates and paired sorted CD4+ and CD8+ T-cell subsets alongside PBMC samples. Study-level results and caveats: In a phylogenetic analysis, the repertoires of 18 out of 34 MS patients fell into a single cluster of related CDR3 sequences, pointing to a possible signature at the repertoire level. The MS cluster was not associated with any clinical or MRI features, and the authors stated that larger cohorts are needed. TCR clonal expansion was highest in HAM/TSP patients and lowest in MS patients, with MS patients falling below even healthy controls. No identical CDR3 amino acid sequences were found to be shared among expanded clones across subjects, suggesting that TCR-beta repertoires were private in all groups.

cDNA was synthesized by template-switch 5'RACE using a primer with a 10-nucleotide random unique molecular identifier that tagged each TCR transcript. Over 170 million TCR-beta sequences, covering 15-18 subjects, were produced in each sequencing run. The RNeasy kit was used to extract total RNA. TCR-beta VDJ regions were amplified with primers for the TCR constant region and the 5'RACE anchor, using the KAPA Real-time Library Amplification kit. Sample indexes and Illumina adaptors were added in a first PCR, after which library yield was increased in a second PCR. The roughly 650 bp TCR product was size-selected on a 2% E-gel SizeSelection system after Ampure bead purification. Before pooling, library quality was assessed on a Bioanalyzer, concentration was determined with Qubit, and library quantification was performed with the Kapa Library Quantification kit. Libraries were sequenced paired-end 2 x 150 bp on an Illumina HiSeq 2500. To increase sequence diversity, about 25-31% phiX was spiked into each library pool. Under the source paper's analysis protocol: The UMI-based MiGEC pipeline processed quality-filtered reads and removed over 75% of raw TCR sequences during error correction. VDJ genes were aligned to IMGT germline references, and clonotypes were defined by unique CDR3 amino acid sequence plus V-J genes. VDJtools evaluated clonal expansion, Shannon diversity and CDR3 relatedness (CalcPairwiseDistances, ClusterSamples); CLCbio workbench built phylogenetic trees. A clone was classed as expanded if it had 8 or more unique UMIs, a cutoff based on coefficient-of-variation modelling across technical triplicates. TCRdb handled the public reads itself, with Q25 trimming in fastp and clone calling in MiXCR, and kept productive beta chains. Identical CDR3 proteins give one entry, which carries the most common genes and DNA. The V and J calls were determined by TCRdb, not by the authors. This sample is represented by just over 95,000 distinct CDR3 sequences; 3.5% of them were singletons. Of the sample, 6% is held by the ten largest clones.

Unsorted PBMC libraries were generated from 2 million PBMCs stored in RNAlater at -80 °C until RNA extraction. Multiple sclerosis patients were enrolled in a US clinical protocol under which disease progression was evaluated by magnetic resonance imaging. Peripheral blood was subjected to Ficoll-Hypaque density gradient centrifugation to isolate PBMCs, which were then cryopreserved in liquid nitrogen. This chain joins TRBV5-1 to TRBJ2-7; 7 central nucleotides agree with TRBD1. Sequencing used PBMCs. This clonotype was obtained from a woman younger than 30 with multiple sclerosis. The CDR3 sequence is CASSPGQLSYEQYF. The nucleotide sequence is TGCGCCAGCAGCCCGGGACAGCTCTCCTACGAGCAGTACTTC. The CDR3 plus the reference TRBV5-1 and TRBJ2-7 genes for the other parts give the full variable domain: KAGVTQTPRYLIKTRGQQVTLSCSPISGHRSVSWYQQTPGQGLQFLFEYFSETQRNKGNFPGRFSGRQFSNSRSEMNVSTLELGDSALYLCASSPGQLSYEQYFGPGTRLTVT.